These 14 T cell receptor beta chains were sequenced from one sample in a study of T cells after yellow fever vaccination (dated by TCRdb to the late 2010s). The library came from 5' RACE. Instrument on record: Illumina NovaSeq 6000. The public reads were quality trimmed at Q25 with fastp and then assembled into clones with MiXCR by TCRdb, keeping productive beta chains. All rows with the same CDR3 protein become a single entry with the most common DNA and genes. The sample table holds some 340,000 distinct CDR3 sequences, of which approximately 11% were seen once. Roughly 3% of the sample is held by the ten biggest clonotypes. Explained via the paper, the treatment or condition label denotes: live attenuated yellow fever vaccine strain. The sample here was CD4+ T cells sorted from PBMCs, taken 45 days after the yellow fever booster vaccination. Receptor source: a man younger than 30 who received the YFV17D yellow fever vaccine.

J is TRBJ1-2 and V is TRBV7-2; no firm D call. The CDR3 contains 14 residues. V was pared by 10 bases and J by 4 bases, with 19 bases between. CDR1 and CDR2 (germline): SGHTA, FQGNSA. CDR3 coding DNA: TGTGCCACCCCTGGAGGTAGAGACTTCTATGGCTACACCTTC. This encodes CATPGGRDFYGYTF.

J is TRBJ2-5 and V is TRBV5-1; no clear D. The V gene's germline CDR1 is SGHRS and CDR2 YFSETQ. Deletions cut 0 bases from V and 5 bases from J, with 8 bases between. The CDR3 is 13 residues long. CDR3 amino acids: CASSLGQTETQYF. In DNA, the CDR3 is TGCGCCAGCAGCTTGGGCCAGACGGAGACCCAGTACTTC.

This clonotype showed up just a few times. V and J are TRBV4-1 and TRBJ1-5; 7 bases are a match to TRBD1. This CDR3 has 15 amino acids. J lost 3 bases, V lost 2 bases, and 4 bases had no gene match. Germline-derived CDR1 and CDR2 are MGHRA and YSYEKL. CDR3 region: CASSQPGQANQPQHF. As DNA, the CDR3 is TGCGCCAGCAGCCAACCAGGACAGGCCAATCAGCCCCAGCATTTT.

This clonotype was detected a few times. The genes are TRBV20-1 and TRBJ1-3; 10 nucleotides align to TRBD1. Germline values: CDR1 DFQATT, CDR2 SNEGSKA (reference sequence). The CDR3 is 13 residues long. CDR3 bases: TGCAGGCCAGGACAGGGGGCTGGAAACACCATATATTTT. Translation: CRPGQGAGNTIYF.

In this sample, this clonotype turned up a few times. The V call is TRBV7-2, the J call TRBJ2-1; 11 nucleotides agree with TRBD2. The CDR3 sequence is 15 residues long. Losses at the gene ends were 5 bases for V and 13 bases for J; bases not matched to a gene: 13. Germline CDR1 is SGHTA and CDR2 is FQGNSA. This CDR3 is CASSPGRASGGNQFF. The CDR3 DNA sequence: TGTGCCAGCAGCCCCGGGCGGGCTAGCGGGGGGAACCAGTTCTTC.

This rearrangement joins TRBV3-1 to TRBJ2-1; 7 bases line up with TRBD2. After removal of 4 bases from V and 2 bases from J, the junction contained 5 bases not matched to a gene. The CDR3 sequence is 15 residues long. CDR1 is LGHDT and CDR2 is YNNKEL in the germline V gene (reference sequence). The chain's CDR3 is CASSPGLSTYNEQFF. The CDR3, as DNA: TGTGCCAGCAGCCCGGGACTATCCACCTACAATGAGCAGTTCTTC.

The CDR3 spells CASTISTAYEQYF. The DNA for the CDR3 is TGTGCCAGCACCATTTCTACCGCGTACGAGCAGTACTTC. The chain employs TRBV11-2 and TRBJ2-7; D remains unclear. The V end lost 7 bases, the J end lost 4 bases, and 14 bases lay between the germline ends. Germline CDR1 is SGHAT and CDR2 is FQNNGV. The length of the CDR3 is 13 residues. The full variable domain, completed using reference TRBV11-2 and TRBJ2-7, is EAGVAQSPRYKIIEKRQSVAFWCNPISGHATLYWYQQILGQGPKLLIQFQNNGVVDDSQLPKDRFSAERLKGVDSTLKIQPAKLEDSAVYLCASTISTAYEQYFGPGTRLTVT.

The chain combines TRBV3-1 with TRBJ1-3; D is uncertain. Per the germline V gene, CDR1 is LGHDT and CDR2 is YNNKEL (reference sequence). Trimming left V 4 bases short and J 3 bases short, with 7 bases between. This CDR3 has 13 residues. This chain's CDR3 is CASSPNLGNTIYF. DNA of the CDR3: TGTGCCAGCAGCCCGAATCTTGGAAACACCATATATTTT.

The chain joins TRBV5-1 to TRBJ1-6; TRBD1 matches at 7 bases. The CDR3 extends over 16 amino acids. CDR1 is SGHRS, CDR2 YFSETQ, per germline. The V and J ends lost 2 bases and 10 bases, in that order; junction bases with no gene match: 12. The CDR3 bases are TGCGCCAGCAGCTTTCGGACAGGCGGCTCGGACTCACCCCTCCACTTT. The encoded protein is CASSFRTGGSDSPLHF.

This clonotype came up many times. This chain joins TRBV6-5 and TRBJ2-7; TRBD1 agrees at 8 bases. Per the germline V gene, CDR1 is MNHEY and CDR2 is SVGAGI. The CDR3 extends over 15 amino acids. The V segment lost 5 bases and the J segment 2 bases; nucleotides outside the gene matches: 8. CDR3 region: CASSPSGTGTYEQYF. CDR3 in DNA: TGTGCCAGCAGTCCCTCAGGGACAGGAACCTACGAGCAGTACTTC.

In this sample, this clonotype turned up many times. The rearrangement links TRBV5-1 to TRBJ2-7; D not resolved. The length of the CDR3 is 14 residues. The V gene's germline CDR1 is SGHRS and CDR2 YFSETQ. Trimming removed 4 bases at V and 3 bases at J, with 14 bases between. CDR3 coding DNA: TGCGCCAGCAGCACCCGATATGGGGACTACGAGCAGTACTTC. This translates into CASSTRYGDYEQYF.

The chain combines TRBV4-1 with TRBJ1-3; 9 nucleotides match TRBD1. Germline trimming cut 2 bases from V and 2 bases from J; bases unmatched to any gene: 10. In germline, CDR1 is MGHRA, CDR2 YSYEKL. The CDR3 contains 18 residues. CDR3 residues: CASSQTSGTGITGNTIYF. The CDR3 nucleotides read TGCGCCAGCAGCCAAACCTCCGGGACAGGGATTACTGGAAACACCATATATTTT.

This chain joins TRBV6-6 and TRBJ2-7; TRBD2 matches at 10 bases. This CDR3 has 14 residues. The germline CDR1 and CDR2 sequences are MNHNY and SVGAGI (reference sequence). V was clipped by 6 bases and J by 3 bases; unmatched bases: 5. The CDR3 region is CASSALAGRYEQYV. CDR3 sequence (DNA): TGTGCCAGCAGCGCACTAGCGGGGCGCTACGAGCAGTACGTC.

This clonotype was seen a handful of times. The chain uses TRBV5-1 and TRBJ2-7; the match to TRBD1 covers 7 bases. This CDR3 has 15 amino acids. V was clipped by 3 bases and J by 3 bases; unmatched bases: 9. Germline CDR1 is SGHRS and CDR2 is YFSETQ. Written as DNA, the CDR3 is TGCGCCAGCAGCTCGACAGGGAATTATCACTACGAGCAGTACTTC. Amino acids: CASSSTGNYHYEQYF.